This T cell receptor (beta chain) was obtained from a study of T cells after yellow fever vaccination. The study, taken as a whole, reports: Reappearance after the booster was seen for most primary-vaccination clones, at approximately 97% CD4 and 75% to 90% CD8.

The CDR3 is 15 residues long. The germline CDR1 and CDR2 sequences are SEHNR and FQNEAQ (reference sequence). V lost 3 bases, J lost 7 bases, and 10 bases stayed unmatched. 5'RACE template switching generated TCR cDNA, adding a universal primer site and UMIs. TCRdb ran MiXCR on the 5' RACE reads and lists one entry per CDR3 protein. The top ten clones hold roughly 24% of a sample with a few hundred thousand distinct CDR3 sequences, approximately 4% of them seen once. Regarding this clonotype: The antigen is unknown.

The source of this sequence is a man aged 18 to 29 who received the YFV17D yellow fever vaccine. The chain links TRBV7-9 to TRBJ1-1; 8 nucleotides align to TRBD1. Sample: PBMCs, taken 5 days after the yellow fever booster vaccination. The CDR3 protein is CASSFLQGGVDEAFF. The CDR3 DNA reads as TGTGCCAGCAGCTTCCTACAGGGGGGGGTTGATGAAGCTTTCTTT.